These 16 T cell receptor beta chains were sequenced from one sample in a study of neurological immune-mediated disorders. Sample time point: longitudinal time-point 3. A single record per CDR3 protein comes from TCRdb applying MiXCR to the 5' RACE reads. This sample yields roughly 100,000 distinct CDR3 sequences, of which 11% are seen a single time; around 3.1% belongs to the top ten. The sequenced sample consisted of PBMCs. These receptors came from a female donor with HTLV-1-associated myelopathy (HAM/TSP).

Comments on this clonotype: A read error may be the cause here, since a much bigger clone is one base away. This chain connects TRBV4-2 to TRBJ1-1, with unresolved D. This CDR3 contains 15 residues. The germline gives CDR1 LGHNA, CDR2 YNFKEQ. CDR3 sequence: CASSQDRATNTEDFF. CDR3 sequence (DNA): TGTGCCAGCAGCCAAGATCGGGCCACTAACACTGAAGATTTCTTT.

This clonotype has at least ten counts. The CDR3 reads CASRIGGTEAFF. The CDR3 DNA follows: TGCGCCAGCCGTATAGGGGGCACTGAAGCTTTCTTT. The rearrangement uses TRBV5-1 and TRBJ1-1, with D possibly being TRBD1 (6 bases). The V and J ends lost 7 bases and 4 bases respectively, with 11 bases between them. Germline loops: CDR1 SGHRS, CDR2 YFSETQ. The CDR3 is made up of 12 amino acids. The full variable domain, rest sourced from reference TRBV5-1 and TRBJ1-1, is KAGVTQTPRYLIKTRGQQVTLSCSPISGHRSVSWYQQTPGQGLQFLFEYFSETQRNKGNFPGRFSGRQFSNSRSEMNVSTLELGDSALYLCASRIGGTEAFFGQGTRLTVV.

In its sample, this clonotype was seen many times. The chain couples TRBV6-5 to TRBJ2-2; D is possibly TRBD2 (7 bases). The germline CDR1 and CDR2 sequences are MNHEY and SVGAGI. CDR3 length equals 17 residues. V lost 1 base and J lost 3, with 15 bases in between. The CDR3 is CASSYFFRGAYTGELFF. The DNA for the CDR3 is TGTGCCAGCAGTTACTTCTTCCGGGGGGCTTACACCGGGGAGCTGTTTTTT.

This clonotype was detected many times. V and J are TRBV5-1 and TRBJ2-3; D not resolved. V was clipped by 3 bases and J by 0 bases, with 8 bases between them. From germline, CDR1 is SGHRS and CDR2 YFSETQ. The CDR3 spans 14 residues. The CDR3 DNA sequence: TGCGCCAGCAGCTATAGGCAGAGCACAGATACGCAGTATTTT. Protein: CASSYRQSTDTQYF.

CDR3 residues: CASSIIAGGPITDTQYF. The CDR3 coding sequence is TGTGCCAGCAGTATTATAGCGGGGGGGCCTATTACAGATACGCAGTATTTT. The J gene is TRBJ2-3, the V gene TRBV27; 11 bases map to TRBD2. Germline values: CDR1 MNHEY, CDR2 SMNVEV (reference sequence). V dropped 5 bases and J dropped 3; count of bases not matched to a gene: 10. The length of the CDR3 is 17 residues.

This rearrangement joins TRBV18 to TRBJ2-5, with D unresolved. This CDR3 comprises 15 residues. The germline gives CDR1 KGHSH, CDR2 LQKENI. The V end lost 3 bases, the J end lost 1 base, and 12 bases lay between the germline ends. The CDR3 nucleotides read TGTGCCAGCTCACCTGAGCGAAATCGCCAAGAGACCCAGTACTTC. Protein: CASSPERNRQETQYF.

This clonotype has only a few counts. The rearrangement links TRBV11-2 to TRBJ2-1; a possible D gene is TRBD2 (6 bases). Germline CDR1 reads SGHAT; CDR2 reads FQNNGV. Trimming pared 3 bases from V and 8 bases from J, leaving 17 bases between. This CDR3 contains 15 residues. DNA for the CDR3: TGTGCCAGCAGCTTTAGACTAGGGGTTATGGATGAGCAGTTCTTC. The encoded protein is CASSFRLGVMDEQFF.

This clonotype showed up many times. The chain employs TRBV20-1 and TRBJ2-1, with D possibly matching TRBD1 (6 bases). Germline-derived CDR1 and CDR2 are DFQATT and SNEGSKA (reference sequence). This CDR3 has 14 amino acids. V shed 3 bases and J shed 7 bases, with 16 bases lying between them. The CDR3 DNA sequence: TGCAGTGCTAGGGTGGGGGCCGGGTTGAATGAGCAGTTCTTC. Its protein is CSARVGAGLNEQFF.

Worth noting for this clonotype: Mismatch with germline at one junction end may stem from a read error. The CDR3 DNA reads as TGTGCCAGCAGTTACTCCGCAGGGGCCGGGAGCAAACAGCCCCAGCATTTT. This sequence encodes CASSYSAGAGSKQPQHF. The V gene is TRBV6-5, the J gene TRBJ1-5; maybe TRBD1 (6 bases). Germline values: CDR1 MNHEY, CDR2 SVGAGI. The CDR3 sequence is 17 residues long.

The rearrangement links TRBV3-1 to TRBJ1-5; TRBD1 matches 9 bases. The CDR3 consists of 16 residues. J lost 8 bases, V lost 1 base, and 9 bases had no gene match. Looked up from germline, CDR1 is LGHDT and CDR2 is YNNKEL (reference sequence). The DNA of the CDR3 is TGTGCCAGCAGCCAAGGCTTCGGGACAGGGAAAGAGCCCCAGCATTTT. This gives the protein CASSQGFGTGKEPQHF.

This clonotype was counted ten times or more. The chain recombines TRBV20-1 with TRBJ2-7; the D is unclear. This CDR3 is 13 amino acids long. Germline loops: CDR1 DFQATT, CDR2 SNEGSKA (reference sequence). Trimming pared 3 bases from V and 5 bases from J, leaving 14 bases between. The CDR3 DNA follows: TGCAGTGCTAGTACTCCGGGCCCCGACGAGCAGTACTTC. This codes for CSASTPGPDEQYF.

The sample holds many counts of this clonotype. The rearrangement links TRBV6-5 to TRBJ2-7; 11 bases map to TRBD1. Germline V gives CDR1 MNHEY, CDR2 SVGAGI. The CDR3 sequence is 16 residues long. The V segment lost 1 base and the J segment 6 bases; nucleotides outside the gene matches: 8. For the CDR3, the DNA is TGTGCCAGCAGTTACTTTTCAGGGACAGGGGGAGGCGAGCAGTACTTC. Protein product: CASSYFSGTGGGEQYF.

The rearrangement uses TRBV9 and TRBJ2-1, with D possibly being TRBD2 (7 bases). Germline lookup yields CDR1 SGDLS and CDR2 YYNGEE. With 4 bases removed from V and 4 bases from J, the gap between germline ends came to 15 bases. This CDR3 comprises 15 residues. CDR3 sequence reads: CASSPQGLTYNEQFF. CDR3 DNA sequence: TGTGCCAGCAGCCCACAGGGACTAACATACAATGAGCAGTTCTTC.

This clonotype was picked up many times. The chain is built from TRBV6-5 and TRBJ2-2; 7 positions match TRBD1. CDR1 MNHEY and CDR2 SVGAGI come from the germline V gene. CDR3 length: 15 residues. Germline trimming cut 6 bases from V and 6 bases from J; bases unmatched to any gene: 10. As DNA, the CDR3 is TGTGCCAGCAGCCTAACGACAGGGTCGTCCGGGGAGCTGTTTTTT. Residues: CASSLTTGSSGELFF.

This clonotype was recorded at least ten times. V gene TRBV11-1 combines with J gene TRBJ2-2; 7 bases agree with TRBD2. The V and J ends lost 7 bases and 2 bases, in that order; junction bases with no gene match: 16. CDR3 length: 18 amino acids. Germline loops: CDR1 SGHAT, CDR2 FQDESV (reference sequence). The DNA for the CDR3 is TGTGCCAGCACCCACGGCTCTAGCGGATTTTTTAACACCGGGGAGCTGTTTTTT. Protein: CASTHGSSGFFNTGELFF. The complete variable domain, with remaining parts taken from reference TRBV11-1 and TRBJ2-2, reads EAEVAQSPRYKITEKSQAVAFWCDPISGHATLYWYRQILGQGPELLVQFQDESVVDDSQLPKDRFSAERLKGVDSTLKIQPAELGDSAMYLCASTHGSSGFFNTGELFFGEGSRLTVL.

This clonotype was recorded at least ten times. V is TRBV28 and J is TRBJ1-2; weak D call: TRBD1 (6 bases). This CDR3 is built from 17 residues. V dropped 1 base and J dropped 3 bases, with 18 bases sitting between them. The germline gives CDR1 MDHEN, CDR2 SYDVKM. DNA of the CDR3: TGTGCCAGCAGTTTATTGGGCAGGGGTTCGGCGGACTATGGCTACACCTTC. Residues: CASSLLGRGSADYGYTF.